This TCR beta chain stems from a study of OX40 agonist ivuxolimab in advanced cancers. Overall study: Enrolled patients in dose escalation had cancers that were hepatocellular carcinoma, melanoma, renal cell or head and neck cancer. One hepatocellular carcinoma and a couple of cutaneous melanoma patients partially responded. General study points: The specificity for antigen of the expanded peripheral T cells was not determined. Expanded clones belonging to CD8+ T cells outnumbered, on average, those of CD4+.

In the case of this clone: Its antigen is not known.

This table comes from immunoSEQ multiplex PCR, and its TCRdb copy is limited to in-frame clones, with some not included. The sample carries approximately 78,000 clones, about 88% recorded once. Germline CDR1 and CDR2: KGHSH and LQKENI. The CDR3 runs to 14 residues. V was clipped by 3 bases and J by 3 bases; unmatched bases: 3. The input for sequencing was CD4+ or CD8+ T cells sorted from blood, taken in a trial of the OX40 agonist ivuxolimab. The receptor's source is an adult with an advanced solid tumor such as melanoma, head and neck, liver or kidney cancer. This rearrangement joins TRBV18 to TRBJ2-7; TRBD2 aligns across 9 bases. The chain's CDR3 is CASSPQTSGYEQYF. The DNA of the CDR3 is TGTGCCAGCTCACCGCAGACTAGCGGCTACGAGCAGTACTTC.